The 30 T cell receptor beta chains given below trace back to one sample, sequenced in a study of regulatory T cells in long-lasting Graves disease. The time point here: newly diagnosed GD, antithyroid drugs for less than 3 months. PBMC RNA served as the TCR library source. CDR3 regions were amplified by Arm-PCR using iRepertoire HTBI primers to build TCR beta libraries. TCRdb recomputed calls from the multiplex PCR reads with MiXCR, one row per CDR3 protein. The table has about 450,000 distinct CDR3 sequences, about 16% seen once. These data are also associated with another study on T cells in Graves' hyperthyroidism and ophthalmopathy.

Material: peripheral blood mononuclear cells (PBMCs), obtained at new diagnosis, from a patient treated with antithyroid drugs. The source is a woman aged 25 to 39 with Graves disease.

This clonotype was seen only a few times. The chain uses TRBV12-3 or TRBV12-4 and TRBJ1-2, with a tentative D call TRBD1 (5 bases). This CDR3 contains 15 residues. The V end lost 8 bases, the J end lost 1 base, and 17 bases lay between the germline ends. The CDR3 nucleotides are TGTGCCAGCCAACCTTCGACAGCCCATAACTATGGCTACACCTTC. Protein: CASQPSTAHNYGYTF.

This chain uses TRBV2 with TRBJ2-7; D gene unclear. Germline V gene data show CDR1 as SNHLY and CDR2 as FYNNEI. The length of the CDR3 is 10 residues. With 7 bases removed from V and 5 bases from J, the gap between germline ends came to 6 bases. The CDR3 sequence: CASKVHEQYF. DNA of the CDR3: TGTGCCAGCAAGGTACACGAGCAGTACTTC.

Only a few counts were recorded for this clonotype. V usage is TRBV11-2 and J usage is TRBJ2-7; 12 bases map to TRBD2. V trimming: 3 bases; J trimming: 7 bases; junction bases outside the gene matches: 7. The CDR3 consists of 15 residues. Looked up from germline, CDR1 is SGHAT and CDR2 is FQNNGV. Here the CDR3 reads CASSFSRTSGTEQYF. The CDR3 DNA reads as TGTGCCAGCAGCTTTTCTCGGACTAGCGGGACGGAGCAGTACTTC.

This clonotype has ten or more counts. The chain uses TRBV7-9 and TRBJ2-1, with 11 bases matching TRBD2. CDR1 and CDR2 from the germline V gene are SEHNR and FQNEAQ (reference sequence). The CDR3 spans 15 residues. The ends lost 6 bases at V and 3 bases at J; junction bases unmatched: 4. CDR3 nucleotide sequence: TGTGCCAGCAGGACCGGGACTAGCGGCTACAATGAGCAGTTCTTC. It is translated as CASRTGTSGYNEQFF.

This clonotype has at least ten counts. This chain links TRBV18 with TRBJ1-6; 11 bases align to TRBD1. Germline CDR1 KGHSH, CDR2 LQKENI. The CDR3 is made up of 15 amino acids. J lost 11 bases, V lost 3 bases, and 6 bases had no gene match. The CDR3 sequence: CASSPEDRGLAPLHF. The CDR3 DNA sequence: TGTGCCAGCTCACCGGAGGACAGGGGGCTGGCACCCCTCCACTTT.

This clonotype was detected only a few times. The rearrangement uses TRBV4-1 and TRBJ2-1; 8 bases fit TRBD2. The CDR3 spans 14 residues. The V gene end was trimmed by 8 bases and the J gene end by 9 bases; junction bases not matched to a gene: 12. CDR1 and CDR2 (germline): MGHRA, YSYEKL. CDR3 coding DNA: TGCGCCAGCTCTCGGGAGGTGGCGGGGGGTGAGCAGTTCTTC. It translates to CASSREVAGGEQFF.

The chain couples TRBV6-1 to TRBJ2-7; 9 bases fit TRBD2. The CDR3 sequence is 16 residues long. V lost 6 bases, J lost 3 bases, and 12 bases stayed unmatched. Germline CDR1 reads MNHNS; CDR2 reads SASEGT. CDR3 coding DNA: TGTGCCAGCAGGGAGCCAAGCCTAGCGGGGAACTACGAGCAGTACTTC. Translated, it gives CASREPSLAGNYEQYF.

The table lists this clonotype with many counts. V gene TRBV10-1 combines with J gene TRBJ2-7; 9 positions agree with TRBD2. Germline CDR1 is WNHNN and CDR2 is SYGVQD (reference sequence). CDR3 length: 14 amino acids. The trim removed 3 bases at V and 7 bases at J, leaving 7 bases unmatched. The CDR3 coding sequence is TGCGCCAGCAGTGATCTAGCGGGAAATAAAGAGCAGTACTTC. Translating it yields CASSDLAGNKEQYF.

The sample holds many counts of this clonotype. J is TRBJ1-1 and V is TRBV18; D is unresolved. There are 15 residues in the CDR3. V was clipped by 3 bases and J by 0 bases, with 11 bases between them. In germline, CDR1 is KGHSH, CDR2 LQKENI. CDR3 sequence reads: CASSPPGFMNTEAFF. CDR3 nucleotides: TGTGCCAGCTCACCCCCGGGATTTATGAACACTGAAGCTTTCTTT.

This clonotype came up a few times. CDR3 loop: CASSLAEMDTQYF. The DNA for the CDR3 is TGTGCCAGCAGCTTGGCCGAGATGGATACGCAGTATTTT. This chain joins TRBV5-4 and TRBJ2-3; unclear D gene. The CDR3 is made up of 13 amino acids. The V end lost 0 bases, the J end lost 6 bases, and 8 bases lay between the germline ends. Germline-derived CDR1 and CDR2 are SGHNT and YYREEE (reference sequence).

This clonotype was observed at least ten times. This rearrangement joins TRBV20-1 to TRBJ2-1; D might be TRBD2 (6 bases). V gave up 3 bases and J gave up 8 bases, with 11 bases separating them. The CDR3 runs to 12 residues. From germline, CDR1 is DFQATT and CDR2 SNEGSKA (reference sequence). The CDR3: CSASQTRYEQFF. CDR3 in DNA: TGCAGTGCTAGCCAGACTAGATATGAGCAGTTCTTC.

This clonotype has at least ten counts. The chain carries TRBV28 and TRBJ2-1; D is undetermined. This CDR3 spans 14 amino acids. Trimming left V 7 bases short and J 5 bases short, with 15 bases between. Germline V gene data show CDR1 as MDHEN and CDR2 as SYDVKM. The CDR3 spells CASKETLVNNEQFF. The CDR3 DNA sequence: TGTGCCAGCAAGGAGACTCTAGTGAACAATGAGCAGTTCTTC.

The sample holds a few counts of this clonotype. The chain carries TRBV27 and TRBJ1-5, with D unresolved. Trimming stripped 3 bases from V and 6 bases from J, with 6 bases between. Germline V gives CDR1 MNHEY, CDR2 SMNVEV (reference sequence). The CDR3 covers 12 residues. In nucleotides, the CDR3 is TGTGCCAGCAGTTTTAAAGGTCAGCCCCAGCATTTT. The encoded protein is CASSFKGQPQHF.

This clonotype was seen ten or more times. The chain recombines TRBV30 with TRBJ2-3; 10 positions match TRBD2. The CDR3 runs to 14 residues. V lost 4 bases, J lost 1 base, and 2 bases stayed unmatched. The germline gives CDR1 GTSNPN, CDR2 SVGIG (reference sequence). The CDR3 DNA is TGTGCCTGGAACCTAGCGGGAGGCACAGATACGCAGTATTTT. Residues: CAWNLAGGTDTQYF.

This clonotype was counted ten times or more. J is TRBJ1-2 and V is TRBV5-1, with D hard to call. CDR3 size: 14 residues. Trimming stripped 0 bases from V and 4 bases from J, with 10 bases between. CDR1 SGHRS and CDR2 YFSETQ come from the germline V gene. The CDR3 loop reads CASSLAEIPYGYTF. CDR3 sequence (DNA): TGCGCCAGCAGCTTGGCTGAGATTCCCTATGGCTACACCTTC. Combining the CDR3 with reference TRBV5-1 and TRBJ1-2 gives the whole variable domain KAGVTQTPRYLIKTRGQQVTLSCSPISGHRSVSWYQQTPGQGLQFLFEYFSETQRNKGNFPGRFSGRQFSNSRSEMNVSTLELGDSALYLCASSLAEIPYGYTFGSGTRLTVV.

This chain connects TRBV2 to TRBJ2-2; 9 positions agree with TRBD1. The J segment lost 6 bases and the V segment lost 7 bases, leaving 6 bases of the junction unmatched. CDR1 and CDR2 (germline): SNHLY, FYNNEI. This CDR3 has 14 amino acids. The CDR3 region has the DNA TGTGCCAGCACCCGACAGGGGGGGTCCGGGGAGCTGTTTTTT. Translation: CASTRQGGSGELFF.

Many counts were recorded for this clonotype. The chain carries TRBV7-2 and TRBJ2-4; 7 nucleotides align to TRBD2. The V and J ends lost 2 bases and 7 bases, in that order; junction bases with no gene match: 2. The CDR3 length is 13 residues. The germline gives CDR1 SGHTA, CDR2 FQGNSA. CDR3 sequence: CASSLKGGNIQYF. The CDR3 DNA follows: TGTGCCAGCAGCTTAAAGGGAGGGAACATTCAGTACTTC.

This clonotype was counted a few times. V gene TRBV4-2 combines with J gene TRBJ2-3; tentatively, D is TRBD1 (5 bases). V lost 1 base to trimming and J lost 2 bases, with 10 bases between them. There are 15 residues in the CDR3. Germline V gene sequence: CDR1 LGHNA, CDR2 YNFKEQ. The CDR3 coding sequence is TGTGCCAGCAGCCAAGTCAGGGCGCACACAGATACGCAGTATTTT. It specifies CASSQVRAHTDTQYF.

CDR3 sequence reads: CATSRASGSSNQPQHF. CDR3 DNA sequence: TGTGCCACCAGCAGGGCCTCGGGGTCTAGCAATCAGCCCCAGCATTTT. The gene calls are TRBV15 and TRBJ1-5; D call uncertain. V was cut by 3 bases and J by 0 bases, with 12 bases left in between. CDR1 is LNHNV and CDR2 is YYDKDF in the germline V gene (reference sequence). The CDR3 length is 16 residues.

The gene calls are TRBV6-6 and TRBJ2-1; no clear D. CDR3 length: 12 residues. Germline loops: CDR1 MNHNY, CDR2 SVGAGI (reference sequence). Trimming took off 0 bases at V and 9 bases at J, with 6 bases between the two ends. For the CDR3, the DNA is TGTGCCAGCAGTTACTCGAGAAGTGAGCAGTTCTTC. It yields the protein CASSYSRSEQFF.

This chain joins TRBV6-2 or TRBV6-3 and TRBJ1-3; maybe TRBD1 (5 bases). From germline, CDR1 is MNHEY and CDR2 SVGEGT. This CDR3 has 15 amino acids. Between the trimmed V and J ends, which lost 5 bases and 1 base, there was a span of 12 bases. Here the CDR3 reads CASSPWGGSGNTIYF. The CDR3, as DNA: TGTGCCAGCAGTCCCTGGGGGGGATCTGGAAACACCATATATTTT.

This clonotype has ten or more counts. The CDR3 DNA reads TGCAGTGCTAGACCGACAGGGGGGAGGACTGAAGCTTTCTTT. It specifies CSARPTGGRTEAFF. The chain has TRBV20-1 and TRBJ1-1, with 9 bases lining up with TRBD1. Germline V gives CDR1 DFQATT, CDR2 SNEGSKA (reference sequence). The CDR3 is made up of 14 amino acids. V lost 2 bases, J lost 5 bases, and 6 bases stayed unmatched.

The rearrangement joins TRBV28 to TRBJ2-4; TRBD2 matches at 9 bases. V lost 5 bases to trimming and J lost 7 bases; unmatched junction nucleotides: 6. CDR3 length: 14 amino acids. In germline, CDR1 is MDHEN, CDR2 SYDVKM. The CDR3 sequence: CASSSGRIWNIQYF. CDR3 DNA sequence: TGTGCCAGCAGTAGCGGGAGGATATGGAACATTCAGTACTTC.

This clonotype was counted ten times or more. The genes are TRBV2 and TRBJ1-1; D possibly corresponds to TRBD1 (5 bases). V was trimmed by 6 bases and J by 4 bases, leaving 15 bases between them. The CDR3 length is 14 residues. CDR1 is SNHLY, CDR2 FYNNEI, per germline. This chain's CDR3 is CASRGTRRGTEAFF. DNA for the CDR3: TGTGCCAGCAGGGGGACCCGCCGGGGCACTGAAGCTTTCTTT.

This clonotype was counted many times. The rearrangement joins TRBV7-2 to TRBJ2-1; 16 nucleotides agree with TRBD2. The junction had 16 bases not matched to a gene; V was cut back by 5 bases and J by 6 bases. Germline V gene data show CDR1 as SGHTA and CDR2 as FQGNSA. The CDR3 has 20 residues. CDR3 amino acids: CASSPPGGTSGRARGNEQFF. CDR3 DNA: TGTGCCAGCAGCCCGCCGGGGGGGACTAGCGGGAGGGCCAGGGGCAATGAGCAGTTCTTC.

V gene TRBV29-1 combines with J gene TRBJ1-2, with 9 bases matching TRBD1. Germline CDR1 reads SQVTM; CDR2 reads ANQGSEA. V gave up 7 bases and J gave up 8 bases; unmatched junction bases: 14. CDR3 length equals 14 residues. The CDR3 DNA is TGCAGCGCTAGTCCCGGGACAGGGTTGGAGGGCTACACCTTC. Amino acid sequence: CSASPGTGLEGYTF.

The chain has TRBV4-3 and TRBJ2-1; no firm D call. Between the trimmed V and J ends, which lost 1 base and 4 bases, there was a span of 8 bases. This CDR3 contains 14 residues. Germline V gene sequence: CDR1 LGHNA, CDR2 YSLEER. The CDR3: CASSQAGWYNEQFF. The CDR3 nucleotides read TGCGCCAGCAGCCAAGCGGGTTGGTACAATGAGCAGTTCTTC.

Only a few counts were recorded for this clonotype. This chain links TRBV20-1 with TRBJ1-6; 7 bases line up with TRBD1. Germline assignment: CDR1 DFQATT and CDR2 SNEGSKA (reference sequence). The trim removed 7 bases at V and 7 bases at J, leaving 7 bases unmatched. This CDR3 contains 13 residues. The CDR3 bases are TGCAGTGGGCAACAGGGGATGAATTCACCCCTCCACTTT. Protein product: CSGQQGMNSPLHF.

This chain links TRBV4-1 with TRBJ2-2; unclear D gene. This CDR3 has 14 amino acids. CDR1 is MGHRA and CDR2 is YSYEKL in the germline V gene. Deletions cut 4 bases from V and 7 bases from J, with 13 bases between. CDR3 in amino acids: CASSPLIGIGELFF. CDR3 DNA sequence: TGCGCCAGCAGCCCGTTAATTGGGATCGGGGAGCTGTTTTTT.

For this clonotype: This clone may be a read error of a much larger clone one base away. V usage is TRBV3-1 and J usage is TRBJ2-7; D ambiguous. CDR1 and CDR2 (germline): LGHDT, YNNKEL (reference sequence). The CDR3 is 14 amino acids. The CDR3 DNA follows: TGTGCCGGCAGCCAAGATATGAGCTCCTACGAGCAGTACTTC. This sequence encodes CAGSQDMSSYEQYF.